The 25 T cell receptor beta chains in this list originate from one sample, sequenced in a study of T and B cells in COVID-19 patients. TRB rearrangements were amplified by multiplex PCR with BIOMED2 TRB-A/B primers. TCRdb recomputed calls from the multiplex PCR reads with MiXCR, one row per CDR3 protein. The table lists roughly 25,000 distinct CDR3 sequences, 30% to 35% of them singletons. Blood genomic DNA input for TRB amplification was about 250-550 ng. The sequencing sample was made of blood. Every receptor here comes from a human donor who had recovered from COVID-19.

This clonotype is medium-sized within its sample. The genes are TRBV29-1 and TRBJ2-2; D gene ambiguous. CDR1 and CDR2 from the germline V gene are SQVTM and ANQGSEA. Trimming cost V 7 bases and J 5 bases, with 11 bases left between them. This CDR3 comprises 12 residues. The CDR3 loop is CSGTKGTGELFF. In DNA form, the CDR3 reads TGCAGCGGTACTAAGGGAACCGGGGAGCTGTTTTTT.

This rearrangement joins TRBV19 to TRBJ2-2; TRBD2 matches at 8 bases. V lost 11 bases to trimming and J lost 0 bases; unmatched junction nucleotides: 2. The CDR3 is 13 residues long. Germline loops: CDR1 LNHDA, CDR2 SQIVND (reference sequence). The DNA of the CDR3 is TGTGCCCGGGGGGGGGCGAACACCGGGGAGCTGTTTTTT. This translates into CARGGANTGELFF.

The rearrangement uses TRBV18 and TRBJ1-5, with D perhaps matching TRBD1 (5 bases). The germline gives CDR1 KGHSH, CDR2 LQKENI. The length of the CDR3 is 17 residues. Between the trimmed V and J ends, which lost 2 bases and 1 base, there was a span of 15 bases. The CDR3 here is CASSPDPGRQSNQPQHF. Here the CDR3 DNA reads TGTGCCAGCTCACCAGACCCGGGACGGCAAAGCAATCAGCCCCAGCATTTT. Full variable domain (outside the CDR3, taken from reference TRBV18 and TRBJ1-5): NAGVMQNPRHLVRRRGQEARLRCSPMKGHSHVYWYRQLPEEGLKFMVYLQKENIIDESGMPKERFSAEFPKEGPSILRIQQVVRGDSAAYFCASSPDPGRQSNQPQHFGDGTRLSIL.

This chain links TRBV11-2 with TRBJ2-3, with TRBD2 as a possible D gene (6 bases). The germline V and J ends were trimmed by 5 bases and 4 bases, with 13 bases remaining between them. Per the germline V gene, CDR1 is SGHAT and CDR2 is FQNNGV. The CDR3 spans 14 residues. The DNA of the CDR3 is TGTGCCAGCAGCCATCCGACTAGTCCAGATACGCAGTATTTT. Amino acids: CASSHPTSPDTQYF.

This clonotype was observed at least ten times. This sequence joins TRBV19 and TRBJ1-5; 7 nucleotides align to TRBD1. CDR3 size: 15 residues. Germline-derived CDR1 and CDR2 are LNHDA and SQIVND (reference sequence). The junction had 7 bases not matched to a gene; V was cut back by 6 bases and J by 2 bases. The CDR3: CASRDRGRGNQPQHF. For the CDR3, the DNA is TGTGCCAGTAGAGATAGGGGGCGAGGCAATCAGCCCCAGCATTTT.

The CDR3 loop is CASSLDPTGELFF. The CDR3 DNA is TGCGCCAGCAGCTTGGACCCCACCGGGGAGCTGTTTTTT. The chain couples TRBV5-1 to TRBJ2-2; D is undetermined. V was trimmed by 0 bases and J by 4 bases, leaving 4 bases between them. Germline V gene sequence: CDR1 SGHRS, CDR2 YFSETQ. This CDR3 is 13 amino acids long. Full variable domain (outside the CDR3, taken from reference TRBV5-1 and TRBJ2-2): KAGVTQTPRYLIKTRGQQVTLSCSPISGHRSVSWYQQTPGQGLQFLFEYFSETQRNKGNFPGRFSGRQFSNSRSEMNVSTLELGDSALYLCASSLDPTGELFFGEGSRLTVL.

The genes are TRBV4-3 and TRBJ2-4, with D perhaps matching TRBD2 (5 bases). The V gene's germline CDR1 is LGHNA and CDR2 YSLEER. The CDR3 is 13 amino acids. With 0 bases removed from V and 10 bases from J, the gap between germline ends came to 10 bases. As DNA, the CDR3 is TGCGCCAGCAGCCAAGAAGGAGGTGGGATTCAGTACTTC. It specifies CASSQEGGGIQYF.

This chain connects TRBV5-4 to TRBJ1-1; D not resolved. Per germline, CDR1 SGHNT and CDR2 YYREEE (reference sequence). V lost 5 bases and J lost 4, with 12 bases in between. The CDR3 totals 13 residues. CDR3 sequence (DNA): TGTGCCAGCAGTCGGATGGGGTCCACTGAAGCTTTCTTT. This gives the protein CASSRMGSTEAFF.

This clonotype rates as medium-sized. The chain carries TRBV29-1 and TRBJ1-2; perhaps TRBD1 as D (6 bases). V was cut by 2 bases and J by 6 bases, with 7 bases left in between. CDR3 size: 11 residues. The germline V gene encodes CDR1 SQVTM and CDR2 ANQGSEA. The CDR3 bases are TGCAGCGTTGAAACAGGGCATGGCTACACCTTC. This gives the protein CSVETGHGYTF.

This clonotype was counted between two and nine times. The chain employs TRBV6-2 or TRBV6-3 and TRBJ2-3, with D perhaps TRBD2 (5 bases). CDR1 and CDR2 (germline): MNHEY, SVGEGT. Trimming took off 2 bases at V and 13 bases at J, with 13 bases between the two ends. There are 12 residues in the CDR3. CDR3 sequence reads: CASSYTGWREYF. DNA of the CDR3: TGTGCCAGCAGTTACACGGGCTGGCGGGAGTATTTT.

This chain connects TRBV5-1 to TRBJ2-3; a possible D gene is TRBD2 (6 bases). The CDR3 consists of 14 residues. Germline CDR1 and CDR2: SGHRS and YFSETQ. Trimming removed 4 bases from V and 8 bases from J, with 17 bases in between. CDR3 sequence: CASSPSGDSLTQYF. CDR3 DNA sequence: TGCGCCAGCAGCCCATCGGGGGACTCACTTACGCAGTATTTT.

The chain couples TRBV5-4 to TRBJ1-4, with D perhaps matching TRBD1 (6 bases). Germline V gene lookup returns CDR1 SGHNT and CDR2 YYREEE (reference sequence). CDR3 length: 13 amino acids. The ends were cut back, 7 bases at V and 7 bases at J, with 14 bases in the middle. The CDR3 here is CASGPGAGEKLFF. The CDR3 DNA reads TGTGCCAGCGGACCAGGGGCAGGTGAAAAACTGTTTTTT.

This clonotype was picked up many times. The chain is built from TRBV5-6 and TRBJ2-7, with TRBD1 matching over 9 bases. This CDR3 region has 14 residues. V gave up 0 bases and J gave up 2 bases; unmatched junction bases: 0. Germline CDR1 is SGHDT and CDR2 is YYEEEE. The CDR3 is CASSLGQGAYEQYF. CDR3 bases: TGTGCCAGCAGCTTGGGACAGGGGGCCTACGAGCAGTACTTC.

There are a few counts of this clonotype. This chain's CDR3 is CASNSPRRATDTQYF. CDR3 sequence (DNA): TGTGCCAGTAACTCACCCCGAAGGGCCACAGATACGCAGTATTTT. This chain links TRBV19 with TRBJ2-3; D unresolved. Germline-derived CDR1 and CDR2 are LNHDA and SQIVND (reference sequence). The CDR3 length is 15 residues. Deletions cut 7 bases from V and 2 bases from J, with 16 bases between.

The chain links TRBV5-8 to TRBJ2-1; D is possibly TRBD1 (5 bases). Germline V gives CDR1 SGHTS, CDR2 YDEGEE. Trimming removed 2 bases at V and 4 bases at J, with 13 bases between. This CDR3 is built from 15 residues. Here the CDR3 reads CASSLSTGRYNEQFF. In DNA, the CDR3 is TGTGCCAGCAGCTTAAGTACAGGACGGTACAATGAGCAGTTCTTC.

This clonotype was seen only a few times. The CDR3 DNA follows: TGTGCCAGCAGTTACTCGCCGGGACAGGGGTCAAATGAGCAGTTCTTC. Its protein product is CASSYSPGQGSNEQFF. The chain employs TRBV6-2 or TRBV6-3 and TRBJ2-1, with 10 bases matching TRBD1. The CDR3 is 16 amino acids. The V and J ends lost 0 bases and 7 bases, in that order; junction bases with no gene match: 6. The germline CDR1 and CDR2 sequences are MNHEY and SVGEGT.

This clonotype appeared a few times. This rearrangement joins TRBV6-5 to TRBJ2-3; D is undetermined. This CDR3 region has 15 residues. CDR1 and CDR2 (germline): MNHEY, SVGAGI. V lost 5 bases and J 5 bases, leaving 17 bases between the germline ends. CDR3 protein: CASSDAWSEGDTQYF. CDR3 in DNA: TGTGCCAGCAGTGACGCATGGTCGGAAGGAGATACGCAGTATTTT.

As regards this clonotype: This may stem from a read error, because a much larger clone lies one nucleotide away. The J gene is TRBJ2-7, the V gene TRBV6-5; 7 nucleotides line up with TRBD2. The ends lost 8 bases at V and 1 base at J; junction bases unmatched: 14. CDR1 is MNHEY and CDR2 is SVGAGI in the germline V gene. The CDR3 is 16 amino acids. CDR3 protein: CASRAGGSKRSYEQYF. The CDR3 coding sequence is TGTGCCAGCCGTGCCGGGGGGTCCAAGAGGTCCTACGAGCAGTACTTC.

The rearrangement uses TRBV5-5 and TRBJ1-1, with 7 bases identical to TRBD1. V dropped 4 bases and J dropped 1; count of bases not matched to a gene: 4. This CDR3 is 14 amino acids long. Germline CDR1 reads SGHKS; CDR2 reads YYEKEE (reference sequence). CDR3 in amino acids: CASSQWTGNTEAFF. CDR3 DNA: TGTGCCAGCAGCCAATGGACAGGGAACACTGAAGCTTTCTTT.

This clonotype was detected a few times. The chain has TRBV20-1 and TRBJ2-3, with 9 bases fitting TRBD2. Losses at the gene ends were 5 bases for V and 1 base for J; bases not matched to a gene: 10. The CDR3 sequence is 16 residues long. Germline lookup yields CDR1 DFQATT and CDR2 SNEGSKA (reference sequence). The CDR3 reads CSAARALAGGTDTQYF. CDR3 nucleotide sequence: TGCAGTGCTGCGCGGGCCTTAGCGGGGGGCACAGATACGCAGTATTTT.

This clonotype has just a few counts. V and J are TRBV19 and TRBJ2-2, with D perhaps TRBD2 (6 bases). The germline gives CDR1 LNHDA, CDR2 SQIVND (reference sequence). The V end was cut by 9 bases, the J end by 6 bases, with 8 bases between. The CDR3 consists of 11 residues. CDR3 bases: TGTGCCAGCTGGGGGGCCGGGGAGCTGTTTTTT. Its translation: CASWGAGELFF.

CDR3 nucleotides: TGTGCCACCAGCGTCAATAGGCCCTCTGGAAACACCATATATTTT. Translation: CATSVNRPSGNTIYF. This chain links TRBV15 with TRBJ1-3; D not resolved. The CDR3 contains 15 residues. Germline CDR1 and CDR2: LNHNV and YYDKDF (reference sequence). Trimming cost V 5 bases and J 0 bases, with 11 bases left between them.

The chain combines TRBV12-3 or TRBV12-4 with TRBJ1-2; no reliable D call. V shed 6 bases and J shed 4 bases, with 12 bases lying between them. There are 13 residues in the CDR3. The CDR3 DNA sequence: TGTGCCAGCAGCCTGTCGCTTACCTATGGCTACACCTTC. Amino acid sequence: CASSLSLTYGYTF.

This clonotype was observed a few times. The chain recombines TRBV27 with TRBJ1-5, with D perhaps TRBD1 (5 bases). V lost 7 bases to trimming and J lost 2 bases, with 6 bases between them. CDR3 size: 12 residues. CDR1 and CDR2 (germline): MNHEY, SMNVEV (reference sequence). This CDR3 is CASKTGNQPQHF. Written as DNA, the CDR3 is TGTGCCAGCAAGACAGGCAATCAGCCCCAGCATTTT.

The chain employs TRBV27 and TRBJ1-1; 10 bases match TRBD1. Germline V gene sequence: CDR1 MNHEY, CDR2 SMNVEV (reference sequence). With 2 bases clipped from V and 5 bases from J, the junction kept 2 bases outside the gene matches. The CDR3 covers 14 residues. The CDR3 nucleotides read TGTGCCAGCAGTTTAAAGGACAGGGGGACTGAAGCTTTCTTT. This gives the protein CASSLKDRGTEAFF.